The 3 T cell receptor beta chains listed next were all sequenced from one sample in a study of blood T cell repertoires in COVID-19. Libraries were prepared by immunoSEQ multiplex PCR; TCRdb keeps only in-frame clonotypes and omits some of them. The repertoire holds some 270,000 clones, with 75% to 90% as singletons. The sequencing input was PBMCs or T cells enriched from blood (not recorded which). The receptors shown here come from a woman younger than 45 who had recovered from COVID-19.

CDR3 in amino acids: CASSPETGVIYHGYTF. CDR3 bases: TGTGCCAGCAGTCCCGAGACAGGGGTAATTTACCATGGCTACACCTTC. The J gene is TRBJ1-2, the V gene TRBV28; 8 positions agree with TRBD1. The CDR3 has 16 amino acids. V lost 5 bases and J lost 6; bases outside the gene matches: 14. The germline gives CDR1 MDHEN, CDR2 SYDVKM.

The CDR3 region is CASSPQQGEGNEQFF. In DNA form, the CDR3 reads TGTGCCAGCTCACCACAACAGGGGGAGGGCAATGAGCAGTTCTTC. The V call is TRBV18, the J call TRBJ2-1, with a possible D match to TRBD1 (8 bases). CDR1 KGHSH and CDR2 LQKENI come from the germline V gene. V lost 1 base and J lost 6, with 13 bases in between. The CDR3 runs 15 residues.

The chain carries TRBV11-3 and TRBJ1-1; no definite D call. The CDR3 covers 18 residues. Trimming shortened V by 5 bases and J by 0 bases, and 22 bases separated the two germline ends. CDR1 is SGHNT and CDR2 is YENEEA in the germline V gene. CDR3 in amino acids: CASSPDQQTGGLNTEAFF. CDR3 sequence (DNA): TGTGCCAGCAGCCCAGACCAGCAGACGGGTGGCTTGAACACTGAAGCTTTCTTT.